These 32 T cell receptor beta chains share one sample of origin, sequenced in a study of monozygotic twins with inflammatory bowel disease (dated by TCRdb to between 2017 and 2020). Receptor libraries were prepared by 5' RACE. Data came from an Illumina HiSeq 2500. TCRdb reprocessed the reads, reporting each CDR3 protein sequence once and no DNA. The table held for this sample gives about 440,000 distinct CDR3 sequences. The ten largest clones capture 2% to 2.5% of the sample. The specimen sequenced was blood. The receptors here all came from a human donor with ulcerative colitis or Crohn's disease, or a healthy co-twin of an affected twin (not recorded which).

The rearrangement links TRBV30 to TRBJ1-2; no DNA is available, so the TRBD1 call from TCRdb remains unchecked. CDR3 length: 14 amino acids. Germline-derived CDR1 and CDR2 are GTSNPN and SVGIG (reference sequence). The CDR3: CAWSRGGAPDGYTF.

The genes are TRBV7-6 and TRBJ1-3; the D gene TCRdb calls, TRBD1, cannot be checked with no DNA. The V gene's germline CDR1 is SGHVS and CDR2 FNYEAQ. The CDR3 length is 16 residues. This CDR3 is CASSPQGGTTGNTIYF.

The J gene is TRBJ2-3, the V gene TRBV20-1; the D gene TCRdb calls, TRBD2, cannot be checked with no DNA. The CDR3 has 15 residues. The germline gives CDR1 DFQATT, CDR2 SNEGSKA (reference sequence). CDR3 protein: CSAHPGTSIKDTQYF.

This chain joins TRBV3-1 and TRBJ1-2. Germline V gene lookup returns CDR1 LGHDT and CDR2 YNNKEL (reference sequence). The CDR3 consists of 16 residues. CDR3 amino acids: CASSQVTPSLDYGYTF. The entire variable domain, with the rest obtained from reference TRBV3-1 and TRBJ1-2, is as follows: DTAVSQTPKYLVTQMGNDKSIKCEQNLGHDTMYWYKQDSKKFLKIMFSYNNKELIINETVPNRFSPKSPDKAHLNLHINSLELGDSAVYFCASSQVTPSLDYGYTFGSGTRLTVV.

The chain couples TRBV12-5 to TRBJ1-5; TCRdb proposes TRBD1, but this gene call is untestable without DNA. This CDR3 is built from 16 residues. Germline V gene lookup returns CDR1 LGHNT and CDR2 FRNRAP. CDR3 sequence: CASGLGARGANQPQHF.

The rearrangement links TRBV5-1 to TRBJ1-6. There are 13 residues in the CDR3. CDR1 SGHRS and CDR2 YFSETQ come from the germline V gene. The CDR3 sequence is CASSFGENSPLHF. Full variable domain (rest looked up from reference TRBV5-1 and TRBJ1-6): KAGVTQTPRYLIKTRGQQVTLSCSPISGHRSVSWYQQTPGQGLQFLFEYFSETQRNKGNFPGRFSGRQFSNSRSEMNVSTLELGDSALYLCASSFGENSPLHFGNGTRLTVT.

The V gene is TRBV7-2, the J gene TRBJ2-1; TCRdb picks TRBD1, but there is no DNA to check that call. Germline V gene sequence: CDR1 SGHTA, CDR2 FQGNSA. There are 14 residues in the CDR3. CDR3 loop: CASSFYRGHYEQFF.

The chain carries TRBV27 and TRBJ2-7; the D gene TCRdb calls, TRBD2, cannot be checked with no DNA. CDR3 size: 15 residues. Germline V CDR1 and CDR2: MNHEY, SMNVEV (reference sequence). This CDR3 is CASSLTGLARHEQYF.

CDR3 residues: CASSATSAGEQFF. The chain uses TRBV2 and TRBJ2-1; as DNA is missing, the TRBD2 call by TCRdb cannot be tested. CDR3 length: 13 amino acids. Germline CDR1 is SNHLY and CDR2 is FYNNEI.

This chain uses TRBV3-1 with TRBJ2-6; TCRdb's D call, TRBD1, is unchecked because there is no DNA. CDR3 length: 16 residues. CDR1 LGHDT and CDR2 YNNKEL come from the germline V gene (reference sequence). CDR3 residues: CASSRNRGSGANVLTF.

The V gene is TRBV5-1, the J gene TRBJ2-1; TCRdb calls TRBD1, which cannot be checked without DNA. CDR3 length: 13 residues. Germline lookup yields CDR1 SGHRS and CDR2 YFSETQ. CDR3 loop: CASGTANNNEQFF.

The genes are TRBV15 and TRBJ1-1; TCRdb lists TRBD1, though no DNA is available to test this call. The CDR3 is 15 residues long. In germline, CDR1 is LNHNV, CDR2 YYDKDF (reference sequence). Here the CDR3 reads CATSRVKRGGTEAFF.

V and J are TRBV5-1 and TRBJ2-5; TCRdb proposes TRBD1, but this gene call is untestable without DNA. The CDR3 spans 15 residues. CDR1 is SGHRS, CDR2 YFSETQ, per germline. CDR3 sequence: CASSQDRGRGETQYF.

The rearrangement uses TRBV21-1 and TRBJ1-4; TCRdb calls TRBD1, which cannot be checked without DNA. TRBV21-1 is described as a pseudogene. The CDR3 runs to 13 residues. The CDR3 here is CASPGQANEKLFF.

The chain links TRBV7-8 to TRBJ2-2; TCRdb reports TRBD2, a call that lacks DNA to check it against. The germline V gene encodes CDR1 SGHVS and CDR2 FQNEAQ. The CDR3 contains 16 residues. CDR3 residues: CASSLAGLAITGELFF.

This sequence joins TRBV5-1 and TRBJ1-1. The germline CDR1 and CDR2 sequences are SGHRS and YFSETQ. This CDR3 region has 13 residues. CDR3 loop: CASSLSASTEAFF. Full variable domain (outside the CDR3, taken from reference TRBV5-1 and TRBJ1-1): KAGVTQTPRYLIKTRGQQVTLSCSPISGHRSVSWYQQTPGQGLQFLFEYFSETQRNKGNFPGRFSGRQFSNSRSEMNVSTLELGDSALYLCASSLSASTEAFFGQGTRLTVV.

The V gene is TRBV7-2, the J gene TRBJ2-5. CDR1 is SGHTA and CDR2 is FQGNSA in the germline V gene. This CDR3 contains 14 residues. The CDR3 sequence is CASSPSRNQETQYF.

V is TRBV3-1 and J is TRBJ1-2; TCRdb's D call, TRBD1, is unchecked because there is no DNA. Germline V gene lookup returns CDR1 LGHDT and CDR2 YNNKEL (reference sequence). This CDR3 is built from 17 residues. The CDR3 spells CASSQVRRTGDNYGYTF.

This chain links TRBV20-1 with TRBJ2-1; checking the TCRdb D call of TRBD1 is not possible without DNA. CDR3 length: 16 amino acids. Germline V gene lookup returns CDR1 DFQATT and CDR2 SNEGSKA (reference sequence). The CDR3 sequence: CSASNVRDRGYNEQFF.

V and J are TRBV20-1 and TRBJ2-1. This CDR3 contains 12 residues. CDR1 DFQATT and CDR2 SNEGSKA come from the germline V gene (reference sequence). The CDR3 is CSVTGNYNEQFF.

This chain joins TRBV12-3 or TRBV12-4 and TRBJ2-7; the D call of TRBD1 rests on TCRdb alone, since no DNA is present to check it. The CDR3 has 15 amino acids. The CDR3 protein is CASSRGDGGSYEQYF.

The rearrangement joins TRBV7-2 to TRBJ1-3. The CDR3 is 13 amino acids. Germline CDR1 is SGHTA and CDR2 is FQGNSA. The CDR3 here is CASSLVRGNTIYF.

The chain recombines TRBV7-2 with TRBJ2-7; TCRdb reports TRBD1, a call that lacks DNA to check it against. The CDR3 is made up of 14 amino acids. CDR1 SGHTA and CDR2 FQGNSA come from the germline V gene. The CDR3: CASSSTRGPYEQYF.

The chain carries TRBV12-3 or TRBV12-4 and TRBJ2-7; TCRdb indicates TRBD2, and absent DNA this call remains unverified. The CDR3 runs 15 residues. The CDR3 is CASSSSLRSQRVQYF.

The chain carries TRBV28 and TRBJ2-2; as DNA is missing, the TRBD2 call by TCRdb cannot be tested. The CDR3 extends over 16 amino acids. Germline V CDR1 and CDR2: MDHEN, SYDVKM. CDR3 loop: CASSARTSGATGELFF. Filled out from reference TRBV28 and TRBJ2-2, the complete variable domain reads DVKVTQSSRYLVKRTGEKVFLECVQDMDHENMFWYRQDPGLGLRLIYFSYDVKMKEKGDIPEGYSVSREKKERFSLILESASTNQTSMYLCASSARTSGATGELFFGEGSRLTVL.

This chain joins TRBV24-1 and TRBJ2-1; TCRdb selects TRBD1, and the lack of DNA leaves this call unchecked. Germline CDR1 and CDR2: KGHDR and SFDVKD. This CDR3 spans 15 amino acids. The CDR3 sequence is CATSDSQQGADEQFF.

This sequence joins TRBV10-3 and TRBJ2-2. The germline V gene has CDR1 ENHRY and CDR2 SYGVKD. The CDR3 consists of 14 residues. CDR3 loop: CATALGMDTGELFF.

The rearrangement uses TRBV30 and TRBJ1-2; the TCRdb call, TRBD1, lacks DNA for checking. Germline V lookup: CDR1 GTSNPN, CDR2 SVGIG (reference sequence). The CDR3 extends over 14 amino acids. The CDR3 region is CAWSTRQGANGYTF.

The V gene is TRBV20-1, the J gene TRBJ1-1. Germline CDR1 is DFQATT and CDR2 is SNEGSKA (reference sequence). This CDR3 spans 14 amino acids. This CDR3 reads CSARAEMVNTEAFF.

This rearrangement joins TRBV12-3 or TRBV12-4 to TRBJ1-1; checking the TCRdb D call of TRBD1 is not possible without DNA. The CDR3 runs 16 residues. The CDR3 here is CASSPQYGTKGSEAFF.

CDR3 amino acids: CASSRKTERDGYTF. This chain links TRBV9 with TRBJ1-2. The germline gives CDR1 SGDLS, CDR2 YYNGEE. The CDR3 sequence is 14 residues long. Full variable domain (remainder filled in from reference TRBV9 and TRBJ1-2): DSGVTQTPKHLITATGQRVTLRCSPRSGDLSVYWYQQSLDQGLQFLIQYYNGEERAKGNILERFSAQQFPDLHSELNLSSLELGDSALYFCASSRKTERDGYTFGSGTRLTVV.

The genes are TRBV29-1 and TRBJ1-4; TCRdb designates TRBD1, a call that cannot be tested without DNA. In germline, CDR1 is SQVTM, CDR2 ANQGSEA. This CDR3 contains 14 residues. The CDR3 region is CSVEWRDRGEKLFF.